The rows below give T cell receptor beta chains drawn from one sample of a study of beta chain features in type 1 diabetes. Libraries were prepared by immunoSEQ multiplex PCR; TCRdb keeps only in-frame clonotypes and omits some of them. The data hold a few hundred thousand clones, with roughly 9.8% observed a single time. Sample: central memory CD4+ T cells from blood. These receptors were collected from a man younger than 45 with type 1 diabetes. Both conserved end residues are part of each CDR3. The D gene is left open where the match is weak. Only some rows state a clone size, as once, few, many or a class for expanded clones.

>TRBJ2-3|TRBV29-1|few|-
TGCAGCGGAAAGACCTCCACTAGCACAGATACGCAGTATTTT
CSGKTSTSTDTQYF
>TRBJ2-7|TRBV28|few|-
TGTGCCAGCAGTTCCCGCGAAGGGGGCGAGCAGTACTTC
CASSSREGGEQYF
>TRBJ2-7|TRBV9|few|-
TGTGCCAGCAGCGTAGGTGTGGGGGCAGTTGTGCAGTACTTC
CASSVGVGAVVQYF
>TRBJ2-5|TRBV29-1|-|TRBD1
TGCAGCGTTGTAAGGGGGGACAGGGCCCAAGAGACCCAGTACTTC
CSVVRGDRAQETQYF
>TRBJ2-1|TRBV29-1|many|-
TGCAGCGCAGGCCGTCCGGGCCTTAGGAATGAGCAGTTCTTC
CSAGRPGLRNEQFF
>TRBJ1-3|TRBV7-2|-|-
TGTGCCAGCAGCTTTAGAGGGTGGGGAAACACCATATATTTT
CASSFRGWGNTIYF
>TRBJ2-1|TRBV5-1|few|TRBD2
TGCGCCAGCAGGGAGGCGGGAGGGACCCACAATGAGCAGTTCTTC
CASREAGGTHNEQFF
>TRBJ1-2|TRBV25-1|-|-
TGTGCCAGCAGTGAGCCGGGGTTTGGGGGTCGCAACTATGGCTACACCTTC
CASSEPGFGGRNYGYTF
>TRBJ1-2|TRBV7-9|many|TRBD1
TGTGCCAGCAGCTTAGCCGGGACAGCGGATTTC
CASSLAGTADF
>TRBJ1-1|TRBV4-1|-|TRBD1
TGCGCCAGCAGCCAAGACACAGGGGAAGGGACTGAAGCTTTCTTT
CASSQDTGEGTEAFF
>TRBJ1-2|TRBV5-1|few|TRBD1
TGCGCCAGCAGCTTGGGCCAGGGGGCGAATGGCTACACCTTC
CASSLGQGANGYTF
>TRBJ2-1|TRBV2|-|-
TGTGCCAGCAGTGTATTAGAGTCAAGGGAGCAGTTCTTC
CASSVLESREQFF
>TRBJ2-2|TRBV14|few|-
TGTGCCAGCCGGACAGTCATGGCCCCGAACACCGGGGAGCTGTTTTTT
CASRTVMAPNTGELFF
>TRBJ1-5|TRBV5-1|-|TRBD1
TGCGCCAGCAGCCCAGGGACAGGGCTTCAGCCCCAGCATTTT
CASSPGTGLQPQHF
>TRBJ1-1|TRBV6-1|few|-
TGTGCCAGCAGTGAAGGGGGCCCGAACACTGAAGCTTTCTTT
CASSEGGPNTEAFF